This T cell receptor (beta chain) derives from a study of T cell changes during pregnancy in multiple sclerosis. Sequencing was performed with immunoSEQ multiplex PCR; in TCRdb, only in-frame clones are kept and a portion is missing. The sample lists 25,000 to 30,000 clones, approximately 94% seen once, with roughly 0.74% in the top ten. After removal of 8 bases from V and 8 bases from J, the junction contained 7 bases not matched to a gene. From germline, CDR1 is MNHNY and CDR2 SVGAGI (reference sequence). CDR3 length: 12 residues. V gene TRBV6-6 combines with J gene TRBJ2-3; 7 positions agree with TRBD2. Sequencing was performed on CD4+ T cells from peripheral blood mononuclear cells, taken in the first trimester of pregnancy. This TCR was recovered from a female donor with multiple sclerosis, enrolled in a pregnancy study. CDR3 bases: TGTGCCAGCTACCCCTGGGGGGGTACGCAGTATTTT. Its translation: CASYPWGGTQYF.